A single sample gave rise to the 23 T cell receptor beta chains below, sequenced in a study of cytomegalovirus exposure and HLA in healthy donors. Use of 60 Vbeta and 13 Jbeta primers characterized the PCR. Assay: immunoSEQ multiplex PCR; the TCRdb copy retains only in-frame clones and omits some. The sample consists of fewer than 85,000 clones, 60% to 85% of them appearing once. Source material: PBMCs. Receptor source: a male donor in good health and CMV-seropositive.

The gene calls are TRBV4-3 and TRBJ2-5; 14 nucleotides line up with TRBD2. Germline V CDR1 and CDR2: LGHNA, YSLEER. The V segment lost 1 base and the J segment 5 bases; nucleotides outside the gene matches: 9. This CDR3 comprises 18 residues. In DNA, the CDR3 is TGCGCCAGCAGCCAAGGGGGGACTAGCGGGGGAGGTGGGGAGACCCAGTACTTC. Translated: CASSQGGTSGGGGETQYF.

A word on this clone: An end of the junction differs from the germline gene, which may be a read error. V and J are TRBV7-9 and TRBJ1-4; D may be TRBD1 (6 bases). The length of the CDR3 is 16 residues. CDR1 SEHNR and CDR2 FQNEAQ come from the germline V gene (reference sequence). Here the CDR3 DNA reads TGTTCCAGCAGCCTGACAGGACCGACCCCTAATGAAAAACTGTTTTTT. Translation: CSSSLTGPTPNEKLFF.

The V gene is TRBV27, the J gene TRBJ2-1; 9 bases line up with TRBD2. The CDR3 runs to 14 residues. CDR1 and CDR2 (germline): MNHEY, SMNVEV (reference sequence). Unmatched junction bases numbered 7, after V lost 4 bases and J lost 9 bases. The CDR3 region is CASSSGTSLGEQFF. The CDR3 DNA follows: TGTGCCAGCAGTTCCGGGACTAGCCTTGGTGAGCAGTTCTTC.

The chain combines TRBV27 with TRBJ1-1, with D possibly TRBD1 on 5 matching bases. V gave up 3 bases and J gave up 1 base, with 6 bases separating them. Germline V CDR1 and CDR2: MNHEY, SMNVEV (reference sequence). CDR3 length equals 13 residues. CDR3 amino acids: CASSFTGNTEAFF. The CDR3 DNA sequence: TGTGCCAGCAGTTTCACAGGGAACACTGAAGCTTTCTTT.

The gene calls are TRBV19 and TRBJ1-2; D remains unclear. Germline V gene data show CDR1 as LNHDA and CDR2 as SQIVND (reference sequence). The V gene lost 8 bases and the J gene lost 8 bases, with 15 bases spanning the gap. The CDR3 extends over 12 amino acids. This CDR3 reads CASDEGGKGYTF. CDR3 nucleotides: TGTGCCAGTGACGAGGGCGGTAAGGGCTACACCTTC.

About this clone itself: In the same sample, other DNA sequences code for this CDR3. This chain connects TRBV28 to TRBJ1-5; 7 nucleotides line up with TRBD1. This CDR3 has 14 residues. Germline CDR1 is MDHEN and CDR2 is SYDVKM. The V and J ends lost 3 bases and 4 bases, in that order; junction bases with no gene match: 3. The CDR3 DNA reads TGTGCCAGCAGTTTCGCAGGGGGGAATCAGCCCCAGCATTTT. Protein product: CASSFAGGNQPQHF.

CDR3 in amino acids: CASSLLPLAAPINEQFF. As DNA, the CDR3 is TGTGCCAGCAGTTTACTCCCCCTAGCGGCACCGATCAATGAGCAGTTCTTC. The chain has TRBV27 and TRBJ2-1, with 7 positions matching TRBD2. Germline V gene lookup returns CDR1 MNHEY and CDR2 SMNVEV (reference sequence). With V trimmed by 2 bases and J by 6 bases, 13 bases remained unmatched. The CDR3 length is 17 residues.

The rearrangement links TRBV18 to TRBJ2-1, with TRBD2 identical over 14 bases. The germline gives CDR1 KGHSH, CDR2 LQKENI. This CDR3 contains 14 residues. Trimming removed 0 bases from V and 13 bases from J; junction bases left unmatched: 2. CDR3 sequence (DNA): TGTGCCAGCTCACCACCAGGACTAGCGGGGGGCCAGTTCTTC. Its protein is CASSPPGLAGGQFF.

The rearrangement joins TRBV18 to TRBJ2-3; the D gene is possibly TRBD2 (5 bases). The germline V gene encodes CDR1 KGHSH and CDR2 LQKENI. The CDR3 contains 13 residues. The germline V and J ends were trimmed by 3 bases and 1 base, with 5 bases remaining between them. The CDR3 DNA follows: TGTGCCAGCTCACCCGGGGGCACAGATACGCAGTATTTT. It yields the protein CASSPGGTDTQYF.

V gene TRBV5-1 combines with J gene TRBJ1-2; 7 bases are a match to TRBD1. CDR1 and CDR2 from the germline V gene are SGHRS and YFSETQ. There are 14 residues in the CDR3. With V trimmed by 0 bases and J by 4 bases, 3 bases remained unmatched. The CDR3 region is CASSLGRGAYGYTF. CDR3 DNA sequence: TGCGCCAGCAGCTTGGGCAGGGGGGCCTATGGCTACACCTTC.

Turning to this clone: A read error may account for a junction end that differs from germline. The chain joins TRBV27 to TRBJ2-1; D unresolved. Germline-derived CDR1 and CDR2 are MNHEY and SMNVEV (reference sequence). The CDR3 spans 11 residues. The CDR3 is CASSSPGGSLF. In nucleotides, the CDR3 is TGTGCCAGCAGTTCACCTGGCGGTTCGCTCTTC.

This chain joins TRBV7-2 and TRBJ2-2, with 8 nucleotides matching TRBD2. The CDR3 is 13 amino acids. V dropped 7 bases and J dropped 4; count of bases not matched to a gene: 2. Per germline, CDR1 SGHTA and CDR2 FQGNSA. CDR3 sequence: CASNGGGTGELFF. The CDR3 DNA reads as TGTGCCAGCAACGGGGGGGGCACCGGGGAGCTGTTTTTT.

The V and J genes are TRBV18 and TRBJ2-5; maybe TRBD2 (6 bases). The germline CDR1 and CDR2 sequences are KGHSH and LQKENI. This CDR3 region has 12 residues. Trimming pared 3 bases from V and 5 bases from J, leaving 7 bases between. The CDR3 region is CASSPGRETQYF. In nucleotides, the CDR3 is TGTGCCAGCTCACCGGGGAGGGAGACCCAGTACTTC.

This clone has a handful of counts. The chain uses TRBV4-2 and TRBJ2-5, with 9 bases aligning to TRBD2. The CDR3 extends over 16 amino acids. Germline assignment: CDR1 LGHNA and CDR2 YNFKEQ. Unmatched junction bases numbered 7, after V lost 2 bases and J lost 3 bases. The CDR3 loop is CASSQWTSVGEETQYF. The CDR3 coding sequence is TGTGCCAGCAGCCAATGGACTAGCGTCGGGGAAGAGACCCAGTACTTC.

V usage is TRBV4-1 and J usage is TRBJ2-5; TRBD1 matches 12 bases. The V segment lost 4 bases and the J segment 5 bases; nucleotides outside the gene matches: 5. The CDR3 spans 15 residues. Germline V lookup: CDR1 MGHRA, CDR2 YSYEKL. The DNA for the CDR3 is TGCGCCAGCAGCCGGGGGACAGGGGGCGGGGAGACCCAGTACTTC. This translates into CASSRGTGGGETQYF.

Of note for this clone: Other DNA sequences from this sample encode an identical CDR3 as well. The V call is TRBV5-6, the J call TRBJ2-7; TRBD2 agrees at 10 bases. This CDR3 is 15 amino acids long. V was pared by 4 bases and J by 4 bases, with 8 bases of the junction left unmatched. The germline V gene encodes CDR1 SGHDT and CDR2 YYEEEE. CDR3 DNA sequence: TGTGCCAGCAGCGGAGGACTAGCGGATTTGTACGAGCAGTACTTC. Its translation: CASSGGLADLYEQYF.

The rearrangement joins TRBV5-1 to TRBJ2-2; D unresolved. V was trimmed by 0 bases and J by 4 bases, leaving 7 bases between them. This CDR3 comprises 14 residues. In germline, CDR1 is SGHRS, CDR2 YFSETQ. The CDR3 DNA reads TGCGCCAGCAGCTTGGGACTGATCACCGGGGAGCTGTTTTTT. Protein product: CASSLGLITGELFF.

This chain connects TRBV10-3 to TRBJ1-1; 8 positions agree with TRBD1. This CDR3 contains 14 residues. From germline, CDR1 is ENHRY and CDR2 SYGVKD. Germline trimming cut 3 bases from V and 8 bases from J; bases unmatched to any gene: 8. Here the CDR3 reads CAISEGAGGLEAFF. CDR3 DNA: TGTGCCATCAGTGAAGGAGCAGGGGGCTTGGAAGCTTTCTTT.

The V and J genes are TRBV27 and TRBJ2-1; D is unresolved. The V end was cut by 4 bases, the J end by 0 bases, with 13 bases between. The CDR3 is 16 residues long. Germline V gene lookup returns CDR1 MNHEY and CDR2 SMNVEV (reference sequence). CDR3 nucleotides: TGTGCCAGCAGTTCGACTCTCTCGAGCTCCTACAATGAGCAGTTCTTC. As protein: CASSSTLSSSYNEQFF.

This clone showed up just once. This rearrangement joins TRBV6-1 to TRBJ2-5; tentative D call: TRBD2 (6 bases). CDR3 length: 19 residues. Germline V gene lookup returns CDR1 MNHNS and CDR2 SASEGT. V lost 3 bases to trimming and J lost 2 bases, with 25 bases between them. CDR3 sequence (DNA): TGTGCCAGCAGTGATAGTCTAGCGCCCTTTCCCTTCCGACAAGAGACCCAGTACTTC. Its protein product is CASSDSLAPFPFRQETQYF.

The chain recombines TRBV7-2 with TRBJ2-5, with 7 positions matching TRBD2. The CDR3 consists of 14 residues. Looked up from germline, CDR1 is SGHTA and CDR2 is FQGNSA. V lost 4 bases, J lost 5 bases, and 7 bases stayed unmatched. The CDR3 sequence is CASSSFSGMETQYF. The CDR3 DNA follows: TGTGCCAGCAGCTCCTTCAGCGGGATGGAGACCCAGTACTTC.

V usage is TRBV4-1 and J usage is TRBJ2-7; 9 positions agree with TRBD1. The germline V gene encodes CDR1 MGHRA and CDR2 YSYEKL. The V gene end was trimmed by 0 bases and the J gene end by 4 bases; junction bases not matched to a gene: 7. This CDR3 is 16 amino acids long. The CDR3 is CASSQDYTGGSYEQYF. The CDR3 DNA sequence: TGCGCCAGCAGCCAAGATTACACAGGGGGCAGTTACGAGCAGTACTTC.

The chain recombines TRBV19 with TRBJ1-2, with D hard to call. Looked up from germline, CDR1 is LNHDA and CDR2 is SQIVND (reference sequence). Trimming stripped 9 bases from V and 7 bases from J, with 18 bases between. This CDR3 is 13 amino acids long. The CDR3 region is CASKNRRASGYTF. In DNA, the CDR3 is TGTGCCAGCAAGAACCGGCGGGCTTCTGGCTACACCTTC.